A single sample gave rise to the 8 T cell receptor beta chains below, sequenced in a study of cytomegalovirus exposure and HLA in healthy donors. A multiplex PCR was run with 60 Vbeta primers and 13 Jbeta primers. This table comes from immunoSEQ multiplex PCR, and its TCRdb copy is limited to in-frame clones, with some not included. Of about 200,000 clones listed, 80% to 85% are singletons. Sequenced sample: PBMCs. The receptors derive from a middle-aged woman in good health and CMV-seronegative.

This clone was seen once. This chain links TRBV5-1 with TRBJ2-3; a possible D gene is TRBD2 (5 bases). CDR1 SGHRS and CDR2 YFSETQ come from the germline V gene. The V and J ends lost 7 bases and 3 bases respectively, with 18 bases between them. This CDR3 is built from 15 residues. CDR3 in DNA: TGCGCCAGCGGCCGATGGGAGTCAGCTACAGATACGCAGTATTTT. Protein sequence: CASGRWESATDTQYF.

V is TRBV7-8 and J is TRBJ1-2; no definite D call. V lost 5 bases and J lost 8, with 21 bases in between. In germline, CDR1 is SGHVS, CDR2 FQNEAQ. The CDR3 covers 15 residues. The chain's CDR3 is CASSQFENIMMGYTF. CDR3 DNA: TGTGCCAGCAGCCAATTCGAGAATATTATGATGGGCTACACCTTC.

This clone was observed a handful of times. The same CDR3 also results from other DNA sequences found in this sample. The V call is TRBV13, the J call TRBJ1-1; D unresolved. Germline-derived CDR1 and CDR2 are PRHDT and FYEKMQ (reference sequence). This CDR3 is 13 amino acids long. V was cut by 5 bases and J by 0 bases, with 7 bases left in between. CDR3: CASSPTVNTEAFF. CDR3 in DNA: TGTGCCAGCAGCCCCACAGTGAACACTGAAGCTTTCTTT. The full variable domain, with the rest looked up from reference TRBV13 and TRBJ1-1, is AAGVIQSPRHLIKEKRETATLKCYPIPRHDTVYWYQQGPGQDPQFLISFYEKMQSDKGSIPDRFSAQQFSDYHSELNMSSLELGDSALYFCASSPTVNTEAFFGQGTRLTVV.

V gene TRBV4-1 combines with J gene TRBJ1-1; maybe TRBD1 (5 bases). V dropped 8 bases and J dropped 10 bases, with 14 bases sitting between them. Germline values: CDR1 MGHRA, CDR2 YSYEKL. The CDR3 totals 11 residues. The CDR3 region has the DNA TGCGCCAGCGTAGGGGAGGGTCTAGCTTTCTTT. Translated, it gives CASVGEGLAFF.

The chain links TRBV5-1 to TRBJ1-5; TRBD1 is a possible D gene (6 bases). V was trimmed by 5 bases and J by 2 bases, leaving 14 bases between them. The CDR3 length is 15 residues. The germline V gene has CDR1 SGHRS and CDR2 YFSETQ. In DNA form, the CDR3 reads TGCGCCAGCAGGCCGGGGGGGGCTGGCAATCAGCCCCAGCATTTT. The encoded protein is CASRPGGAGNQPQHF.

V is TRBV5-1 and J is TRBJ2-3; tentative D call: TRBD2 (6 bases). Germline V lookup: CDR1 SGHRS, CDR2 YFSETQ. The CDR3 has 15 residues. The ends were cut back, 2 bases at V and 0 bases at J, with 10 bases in the middle. The CDR3 spells CASSLGLASTDTQYF. The CDR3, as DNA: TGCGCCAGCAGCTTAGGTCTAGCGAGCACAGATACGCAGTATTTT. Drawing the rest from reference TRBV5-1 and TRBJ2-3, the complete variable domain is KAGVTQTPRYLIKTRGQQVTLSCSPISGHRSVSWYQQTPGQGLQFLFEYFSETQRNKGNFPGRFSGRQFSNSRSEMNVSTLELGDSALYLCASSLGLASTDTQYFGPGTRLTVL.

In this sample, this clone turned up a few times. The chain is built from TRBV5-1 and TRBJ1-1; no clear D. Trimming cost V 1 base and J 1 base, with 5 bases left between them. The CDR3 covers 13 residues. Per the germline V gene, CDR1 is SGHRS and CDR2 is YFSETQ. CDR3 residues: CASSLQKNTEAFF. In DNA, the CDR3 is TGCGCCAGCAGCTTGCAGAAGAACACTGAAGCTTTCTTT.

CDR3 nucleotide sequence: TGCGCCAGCAGTGAAATAAGGAGCTCTGGAAACACCATATATTTT. This encodes CASSEIRSSGNTIYF. The V gene is TRBV10-2, the J gene TRBJ1-3; D is undetermined. The V and J ends lost 3 bases and 0 bases respectively, with 9 bases between them. The CDR3 has 15 residues. Germline assignment: CDR1 WSHSY and CDR2 SAAADI.